These 16 T cell receptor beta chains were sequenced from one sample in a study of T cell changes during pregnancy in multiple sclerosis. Assay: immunoSEQ multiplex PCR; the TCRdb copy retains only in-frame clones and omits some. Counted here are some 41,000 clones, roughly 93% occurring once; the ten biggest clones make up roughly 1.4%. Sequenced input: PBMCs (not recorded whether the cells were cultured). These receptors were collected from a female donor with multiple sclerosis, enrolled in a pregnancy study.

The V gene is TRBV27, the J gene TRBJ2-7, with TRBD2 as a possible D gene (5 bases). The V gene's germline CDR1 is MNHEY and CDR2 SMNVEV (reference sequence). The CDR3 spans 14 residues. The ends were cut back, 8 bases at V and 0 bases at J, with 14 bases in the middle. Here the CDR3 reads CASGTRRDSYEQYF. In DNA form, the CDR3 reads TGTGCCAGCGGAACCCGACGGGACTCCTACGAGCAGTACTTC.

The gene calls are TRBV7-9 and TRBJ1-1; 8 bases map to TRBD1. Trimming removed 8 bases from V and 1 base from J; junction bases left unmatched: 3. The CDR3 loop spans 13 amino acids. Per germline, CDR1 SEHNR and CDR2 FQNEAQ (reference sequence). The CDR3 DNA reads as TGTGCCAGCGGAGACAGGGGGAACACTGAAGCTTTCTTT. This sequence encodes CASGDRGNTEAFF.

J is TRBJ2-7 and V is TRBV18; 7 nucleotides align to TRBD2. CDR1 is KGHSH, CDR2 LQKENI, per germline. J gave up 3 bases and V 2 bases, and 4 bases lay outside the gene matches. This CDR3 has 14 amino acids. The CDR3 here is CASSPVGGRYEQYF. CDR3 sequence (DNA): TGTGCCAGCTCACCAGTGGGAGGGCGCTACGAGCAGTACTTC.

This chain links TRBV4-1 with TRBJ2-7, with a possible D match to TRBD1 (6 bases). The V gene lost 1 base and the J gene lost 3 bases, with 13 bases spanning the gap. The CDR3 has 15 amino acids. From germline, CDR1 is MGHRA and CDR2 YSYEKL. The CDR3 DNA follows: TGCGCCAGCAGCCAAGGCCCAGGGGTAAGCTACGAGCAGTACTTC. Translated, it gives CASSQGPGVSYEQYF.

The V gene is TRBV10-1, the J gene TRBJ2-1; the D gene is possibly TRBD2 (6 bases). Germline V CDR1 and CDR2: WNHNN, SYGVQD (reference sequence). The CDR3 covers 13 residues. The V and J ends lost 5 bases and 10 bases respectively, with 15 bases between them. CDR3 sequence: CASSPAGGEEQFF. CDR3 in DNA: TGCGCCAGCAGTCCCGCCGGAGGGGAAGAGCAGTTCTTC.

The chain uses TRBV4-3 and TRBJ2-4; D ambiguous. Germline V lookup: CDR1 LGHNA, CDR2 YSLEER. The CDR3 loop spans 15 amino acids. V was cut by 3 bases and J by 0 bases, with 9 bases left in between. The chain's CDR3 is CASSQGLLAKNIQYF. The CDR3 DNA follows: TGCGCCAGCAGCCAGGGATTACTAGCCAAAAACATTCAGTACTTC.

The chain is built from TRBV6-6 and TRBJ1-5; 8 bases match TRBD1. CDR1 is MNHNY and CDR2 is SVGAGI in the germline V gene (reference sequence). The junction had 9 bases not matched to a gene; V was cut back by 5 bases and J by 6 bases. The CDR3 contains 15 residues. Here the CDR3 DNA reads TGTGCCAGCAGTGCTAGGACAGGGCGGGTTCAGCCCCAGCATTTT. Its translation: CASSARTGRVQPQHF.

The CDR3: CASSLSGNTIYF. As DNA, the CDR3 is TGTGCCAGCAGCCTCAGCGGAAACACCATATATTTT. The chain carries TRBV7-2 and TRBJ1-3; no clear D. The CDR3 runs to 12 residues. V lost 5 bases, J lost 4 bases, and 6 bases lay in between. CDR1 is SGHTA, CDR2 FQGNSA, per germline.

This chain joins TRBV11-2 and TRBJ2-5, with 8 bases aligning to TRBD1. The V and J ends lost 5 bases and 4 bases, in that order; junction bases with no gene match: 6. The CDR3 covers 14 residues. CDR1 SGHAT and CDR2 FQNNGV come from the germline V gene. CDR3 residues: CASSLGQGRETQYF. The CDR3, as DNA: TGTGCCAGCAGCCTCGGACAGGGAAGAGAGACCCAGTACTTC.

The V and J genes are TRBV13 and TRBJ1-1; possibly TRBD1 for D (6 bases). V was trimmed by 1 base and J by 5 bases, leaving 8 bases between them. Germline CDR1 PRHDT, CDR2 FYEKMQ (reference sequence). The CDR3 covers 13 residues. CDR3 nucleotide sequence: TGTGCCAGCAGCTTAGAAAGGGGGACTGAAGCTTTCTTT. Protein product: CASSLERGTEAFF.

In this sample, this clone turned up once. The chain recombines TRBV6-6 with TRBJ1-2, with D uncertain. Trimming removed 1 base from V and 4 bases from J, with 13 bases in between. This CDR3 region has 15 residues. Germline V lookup: CDR1 MNHNY, CDR2 SVGAGI (reference sequence). DNA of the CDR3: TGTGCCAGCAGTTACTTCCCCATTCAACCCTATGGCTACACCTTC. This translates into CASSYFPIQPYGYTF.

Remarks on this clone: Additional DNA sequences in this sample encode the identical CDR3. The chain recombines TRBV7-9 with TRBJ2-2; D gene ambiguous. Trimming took 1 base from V and 3 from J, leaving 0 bases between them. The CDR3 runs 12 residues. Germline V gene lookup returns CDR1 SEHNR and CDR2 FQNEAQ (reference sequence). CDR3 region: CASSLDTGELFF. CDR3 in DNA: TGTGCCAGCAGCTTAGACACCGGGGAGCTGTTTTTT.

The chain is built from TRBV5-1 and TRBJ2-5; D possibly corresponds to TRBD2 (5 bases). The V and J ends lost 4 bases and 1 base respectively, with 11 bases between them. Germline V gene sequence: CDR1 SGHRS, CDR2 YFSETQ. The CDR3 is 14 amino acids. CDR3 residues: CASSPGLFQETQYF. CDR3 in DNA: TGCGCCAGCAGCCCCGGACTGTTCCAAGAGACCCAGTACTTC.

The chain carries TRBV30 and TRBJ2-7; 8 bases fit TRBD1. V trimming: 3 bases; J trimming: 5 bases; junction bases outside the gene matches: 0. Germline values: CDR1 GTSNPN, CDR2 SVGIG (reference sequence). The CDR3 covers 11 residues. The CDR3 is CAWRDRDEQYF. The CDR3 bases are TGTGCCTGGAGGGACAGGGACGAGCAGTACTTC.

V and J are TRBV28 and TRBJ2-7, with 8 bases fitting TRBD1. The J segment lost 7 bases and the V segment lost 8 bases, leaving 16 bases of the junction unmatched. The CDR3 is 15 amino acids. CDR1 is MDHEN and CDR2 is SYDVKM in the germline V gene. The CDR3: CASQWGTGGAGEQYF. DNA of the CDR3: TGTGCCAGCCAATGGGGGACAGGCGGGGCGGGGGAGCAGTACTTC.

The chain couples TRBV2 to TRBJ1-5, with TRBD1 matching over 7 bases. The CDR3 spans 13 residues. CDR1 is SNHLY and CDR2 is FYNNEI in the germline V gene. After removal of 5 bases from V and 4 bases from J, the junction contained 2 bases not matched to a gene. DNA for the CDR3: TGTGCCAGCAGTCCGGGACAGAATCAGCCCCAGCATTTT. This sequence encodes CASSPGQNQPQHF.